The 7 T cell receptor beta chains reported below all come from one sample, sequenced in a study of graft-versus-host responses after intestinal transplantation. Their antigen targets remain unknown. The assay was immunoSEQ multiplex PCR, and TCRdb's table has in-frame clones only and misses some. The data contain around 67,000 clones, around 82% of them seen just once; the ten biggest clones take up 0.39%. The sequencing used unstimulated CD4+ T cells sorted from spleen or lymph node cells, collected before transplant. These receptor sequences come from a human donor who was the organ donor for an intestinal transplant.

The genes are TRBV5-4 and TRBJ2-2; 10 bases line up with TRBD2. V lost 0 bases to trimming and J lost 3 bases; unmatched junction nucleotides: 11. The CDR3 has 19 amino acids. CDR1 SGHNT and CDR2 YYREEE come from the germline V gene (reference sequence). The CDR3, as DNA: TGTGCCAGCAGCTTGGGACTTCTAGCGGGGGCCGAGGACACCGGGGAGCTGTTTTTT. It codes for CASSLGLLAGAEDTGELFF.

The chain has TRBV9 and TRBJ2-1; possible D gene TRBD2, 7 bases. CDR3 length: 17 residues. V was shortened by 0 bases and J by 2 bases, with 15 bases between the two germline ends. The germline V gene has CDR1 SGDLS and CDR2 YYNGEE. The CDR3 DNA reads as TGTGCCAGCAGCGTAGAGGGGGGGCAGGACGCCTACAATGAGCAGTTCTTC. Protein sequence: CASSVEGGQDAYNEQFF. Complete variable domain (other parts from reference TRBV9 and TRBJ2-1): DSGVTQTPKHLITATGQRVTLRCSPRSGDLSVYWYQQSLDQGLQFLIQYYNGEERAKGNILERFSAQQFPDLHSELNLSSLELGDSALYFCASSVEGGQDAYNEQFFGPGTRLTVL.

The chain carries TRBV9 and TRBJ2-6; 12 nucleotides align to TRBD2. The CDR3 runs 17 residues. The V and J ends lost 3 bases and 2 bases, in that order; junction bases with no gene match: 3. Germline lookup yields CDR1 SGDLS and CDR2 YYNGEE. The CDR3 loop is CASSGLAGGPGANVLTF. For the CDR3, the DNA is TGTGCCAGCAGCGGTCTAGCGGGGGGGCCTGGGGCCAACGTCCTGACTTTC.

The chain combines TRBV4-2 with TRBJ2-1; D unclear. Trimming removed 0 bases from V and 0 bases from J, with 12 bases in between. This CDR3 has 17 residues. Germline-derived CDR1 and CDR2 are LGHNA and YNFKEQ. The CDR3 DNA reads TGTGCCAGCAGCCAAGACCCGACAACAAGCTCCTACAATGAGCAGTTCTTC. It specifies CASSQDPTTSSYNEQFF.

This clone is a singleton in its sample. The J gene is TRBJ1-2, the V gene TRBV5-1; TRBD1 might be the D (6 bases). Per the germline V gene, CDR1 is SGHRS and CDR2 is YFSETQ. The CDR3 sequence is 15 residues long. The germline V and J ends were trimmed by 1 base and 1 base, with 11 bases remaining between them. The DNA of the CDR3 is TGCGCCAGCAGCTTGATTCAGGGGTTTAACTATGGCTACACCTTC. Amino acids: CASSLIQGFNYGYTF.

In its sample, this clone was seen a few times. This chain connects TRBV6-5 to TRBJ1-5, with 12 bases lining up with TRBD1. The CDR3 totals 15 residues. Germline V gene sequence: CDR1 MNHEY, CDR2 SVGAGI. Unmatched junction bases numbered 6, after V lost 6 bases and J lost 6 bases. Written as DNA, the CDR3 is TGTGCCAGCAGCTCAGGGACAGGGGGCGGTCAGCCCCAGCATTTT. This translates into CASSSGTGGGQPQHF.

As to this clone: The identical CDR3 is also encoded by other nucleotide sequences in the sample. The chain has TRBV18 and TRBJ1-2; D possibly corresponds to TRBD1 (5 bases). Germline V gene data show CDR1 as KGHSH and CDR2 as LQKENI. The CDR3 spans 13 residues. V lost 0 bases, J lost 4 bases, and 6 bases lay in between. CDR3 in amino acids: CASSPPGRYGYTF. Here the CDR3 DNA reads TGTGCCAGCTCACCACCGGGGCGCTATGGCTACACCTTC.